Following are 21 T cell receptor beta chains from one sample sequenced in a study of blood T cell repertoires in COVID-19. Using immunoSEQ multiplex PCR, the repertoire was profiled, and TCRdb retains in-frame clones only, with some absent. The sample has about 440,000 clones; around 89% are singletons. What was sequenced was peripheral blood. These receptors were collected from a woman aged 30 to 39 with acute or convalescent COVID-19.

The sample holds one count of this clone. The V and J genes are TRBV4-1 and TRBJ2-7; 8 positions match TRBD1. This CDR3 spans 13 amino acids. J gave up 5 bases and V 4 bases, and 4 bases lay outside the gene matches. Germline V gene lookup returns CDR1 MGHRA and CDR2 YSYEKL. The CDR3 DNA is TGCGCCAGCAGCCCGAGGGACAGGCACGAGCAGTACTTC. Protein sequence: CASSPRDRHEQYF.

The chain carries TRBV5-3 and TRBJ2-1; D perhaps matches TRBD1 (6 bases). TRBV5-3 is placed among ORFs of uncertain function. The CDR3 runs 14 residues. V was shortened by 0 bases and J by 6 bases, with 10 bases between the two germline ends. The CDR3 loop reads CARSLGDKINEQFF. In DNA, the CDR3 is TGTGCCAGAAGCTTGGGGGACAAAATCAATGAGCAGTTCTTC.

The chain carries TRBV11-2 and TRBJ1-1; unclear D gene. V was pared by 0 bases and J by 3 bases, with 5 bases between. From germline, CDR1 is SGHAT and CDR2 FQNNGV. The CDR3 has 13 amino acids. This CDR3 reads CASSLDQYTEAFF. The CDR3 bases are TGTGCCAGCAGCTTAGATCAGTACACTGAAGCTTTCTTT.

The chain uses TRBV11-2 and TRBJ2-3, with a weak D call TRBD1 (6 bases). This CDR3 has 13 residues. With 5 bases removed from V and 10 bases from J, the gap between germline ends came to 16 bases. CDR1 is SGHAT, CDR2 FQNNGV, per germline. This chain's CDR3 is CASSQGGAPAQYF. The CDR3 coding sequence is TGTGCCAGCAGCCAAGGGGGAGCTCCGGCGCAGTATTTT.

The DNA of the CDR3 is TGTGCCACCAGTGACAGACAGGGGAACACCGGGGAGCTGTTTTTT. Its protein is CATSDRQGNTGELFF. V and J are TRBV24-1 and TRBJ2-2, with 7 positions matching TRBD1. V gave up 4 bases and J gave up 1 base; unmatched junction bases: 2. This CDR3 contains 15 residues. Germline loops: CDR1 KGHDR, CDR2 SFDVKD.

The chain links TRBV11-2 to TRBJ2-7, with a weak D call TRBD2 (5 bases). Trimming shortened V by 2 bases and J by 1 base, and 18 bases separated the two germline ends. CDR1 is SGHAT, CDR2 FQNNGV, per germline. The CDR3 is 17 residues long. CDR3 in amino acids: CASSLSRPGMFSYEQYF. The CDR3 DNA is TGTGCCAGCAGCTTAAGTAGGCCCGGGATGTTTTCCTACGAGCAGTACTTC.

The chain carries TRBV7-9 and TRBJ1-4, with D perhaps matching TRBD1 (5 bases). Trimming took 5 bases from V and 4 from J, leaving 11 bases between them. Per the germline V gene, CDR1 is SEHNR and CDR2 is FQNEAQ (reference sequence). This CDR3 comprises 14 residues. The CDR3 loop is CASSRGSGNEKLFF. In DNA form, the CDR3 reads TGTGCCAGCAGCAGGGGTAGCGGTAATGAAAAACTGTTTTTT.

V usage is TRBV6-5 and J usage is TRBJ2-3; D is unclear. CDR1 is MNHEY, CDR2 SVGAGI, per germline. CDR3 size: 10 residues. Deletions cut 5 bases from V and 8 bases from J, with 5 bases between. The CDR3 here is CASSRGTQYF. The DNA for the CDR3 is TGTGCCAGCAGTAGAGGTACGCAGTATTTT.

The chain recombines TRBV28 with TRBJ2-7; 11 nucleotides agree with TRBD2. The CDR3 totals 16 residues. V lost 1 base, J lost 6 bases, and 8 bases stayed unmatched. The germline V gene has CDR1 MDHEN and CDR2 SYDVKM. The CDR3 sequence: CASSLSPSTSGVEQYF. The CDR3 DNA follows: TGTGCCAGCAGTTTATCCCCCTCGACTAGCGGGGTCGAGCAGTACTTC. The variable domain in full, with the rest retrieved from reference TRBV28 and TRBJ2-7, is DVKVTQSSRYLVKRTGEKVFLECVQDMDHENMFWYRQDPGLGLRLIYFSYDVKMKEKGDIPEGYSVSREKKERFSLILESASTNQTSMYLCASSLSPSTSGVEQYFGPGTRLTVT.

The chain links TRBV4-1 to TRBJ2-5, with 8 nucleotides matching TRBD2. Germline assignment: CDR1 MGHRA and CDR2 YSYEKL. The V and J ends lost 1 base and 2 bases, in that order; junction bases with no gene match: 3. The CDR3 length is 15 residues. CDR3 sequence reads: CASSQGRGAQETQYF. The DNA of the CDR3 is TGCGCCAGCAGCCAAGGGCGGGGGGCACAAGAGACCCAGTACTTC.

This rearrangement joins TRBV10-3 to TRBJ1-6; 12 bases are shared with TRBD1. This CDR3 is 15 amino acids long. Germline assignment: CDR1 ENHRY and CDR2 SYGVKD. The trim removed 10 bases at V and 4 bases at J, leaving 5 bases unmatched. This CDR3 reads CATGQGAGYNSPLHF. The CDR3 region has the DNA TGTGCCACGGGACAGGGGGCGGGTTATAATTCACCCCTCCACTTT.

The rearrangement uses TRBV2 and TRBJ2-5, with 9 bases that match TRBD2. V was pared by 9 bases and J by 9 bases, with 17 bases of the junction left unmatched. CDR3 length: 15 amino acids. CDR1 and CDR2 from the germline V gene are SNHLY and FYNNEI. CDR3 nucleotide sequence: TGTGCCAGTCGAGGCTCCTTGCGGGAGGGAGTGCCCCAGTACTTC. Translated: CASRGSLREGVPQYF.

The chain employs TRBV29-1 and TRBJ1-1, with TRBD1 as a possible D gene (5 bases). Trimming cost V 8 bases and J 5 bases, with 18 bases left between them. The germline V gene encodes CDR1 SQVTM and CDR2 ANQGSEA. This CDR3 contains 13 residues. DNA for the CDR3: TGCAGCATCCCACTATTTGGGGGGACTGAAGCTTTCTTT. It encodes CSIPLFGGTEAFF.

V gene TRBV6-6 combines with J gene TRBJ2-3; 8 bases are a match to TRBD2. CDR3 length: 15 amino acids. CDR1 is MNHNY, CDR2 SVGAGI, per germline (reference sequence). The V and J ends lost 8 bases and 6 bases, in that order; junction bases with no gene match: 13. This CDR3 reads CASGLRGAERDTQYF. DNA for the CDR3: TGTGCCAGCGGACTGCGGGGGGCGGAGAGGGATACGCAGTATTTT.

The sample holds a few counts of this clone. The chain carries TRBV12-5 and TRBJ2-7; the D gene is possibly TRBD1 (5 bases). Germline V gene lookup returns CDR1 LGHNT and CDR2 FRNRAP. With 4 bases removed from V and 4 bases from J, the gap between germline ends came to 17 bases. The CDR3 covers 15 residues. CDR3 loop: CASGSRTWDGYEQYF. The CDR3 coding sequence is TGTGCTAGTGGTTCGCGGACATGGGATGGGTACGAGCAGTACTTC.

The chain has TRBV5-1 and TRBJ2-5; 7 nucleotides line up with TRBD1. From germline, CDR1 is SGHRS and CDR2 YFSETQ. With 4 bases clipped from V and 2 bases from J, the junction kept 8 bases outside the gene matches. This CDR3 has 15 amino acids. CDR3 sequence reads: CASSRVGQKQETQYF. The CDR3 DNA is TGCGCCAGCAGCCGCGTGGGACAGAAGCAAGAGACCCAGTACTTC.

The V and J genes are TRBV5-4 and TRBJ1-5, with D possibly TRBD1 on 6 matching bases. Germline assignment: CDR1 SGHNT and CDR2 YYREEE (reference sequence). The ends were cut back, 4 bases at V and 2 bases at J, with 16 bases in the middle. The CDR3 runs 16 residues. The chain's CDR3 is CASSMTGEGRNQPQHF. The CDR3 region has the DNA TGTGCCAGCAGCATGACAGGAGAGGGTCGCAATCAGCCCCAGCATTTT.

CDR3 protein: CASREGAVGYTF. CDR3 in DNA: TGTGCCAGCAGGGAGGGGGCTGTTGGCTACACCTTC. The gene calls are TRBV6-5 and TRBJ1-2; 7 bases are shared with TRBD1. The V segment lost 6 bases and the J segment 7 bases; nucleotides outside the gene matches: 5. There are 12 residues in the CDR3. Germline lookup yields CDR1 MNHEY and CDR2 SVGAGI.

The CDR3 region is CASSPDRGLNTEAFF. CDR3 bases: TGTGCCAGCAGTCCAGACAGGGGATTGAACACTGAAGCTTTCTTT. This chain connects TRBV27 to TRBJ1-1; 8 bases fit TRBD1. Germline V lookup: CDR1 MNHEY, CDR2 SMNVEV (reference sequence). V shed 5 bases and J 0 bases; nucleotides not matched to a gene: 5. There are 15 residues in the CDR3.

The rearrangement uses TRBV10-1 and TRBJ2-3; 10 positions match TRBD2. This CDR3 is built from 16 residues. J gave up 6 bases and V 3 bases, and 9 bases lay outside the gene matches. The germline CDR1 and CDR2 sequences are WNHNN and SYGVQD (reference sequence). In DNA, the CDR3 is TGCGCCAGCAGTGAAAGGAGCGGGGGGGATCCCGATACGCAGTATTTT. It is translated as CASSERSGGDPDTQYF.

This chain uses TRBV4-1 with TRBJ2-2, with D unresolved. Germline values: CDR1 MGHRA, CDR2 YSYEKL. Trimming took off 4 bases at V and 7 bases at J, with 10 bases between the two ends. This CDR3 has 13 residues. The CDR3 bases are TGCGCCAGCAGCCTCCCGAGATTCGGGGAGCTGTTTTTT. Translation: CASSLPRFGELFF.